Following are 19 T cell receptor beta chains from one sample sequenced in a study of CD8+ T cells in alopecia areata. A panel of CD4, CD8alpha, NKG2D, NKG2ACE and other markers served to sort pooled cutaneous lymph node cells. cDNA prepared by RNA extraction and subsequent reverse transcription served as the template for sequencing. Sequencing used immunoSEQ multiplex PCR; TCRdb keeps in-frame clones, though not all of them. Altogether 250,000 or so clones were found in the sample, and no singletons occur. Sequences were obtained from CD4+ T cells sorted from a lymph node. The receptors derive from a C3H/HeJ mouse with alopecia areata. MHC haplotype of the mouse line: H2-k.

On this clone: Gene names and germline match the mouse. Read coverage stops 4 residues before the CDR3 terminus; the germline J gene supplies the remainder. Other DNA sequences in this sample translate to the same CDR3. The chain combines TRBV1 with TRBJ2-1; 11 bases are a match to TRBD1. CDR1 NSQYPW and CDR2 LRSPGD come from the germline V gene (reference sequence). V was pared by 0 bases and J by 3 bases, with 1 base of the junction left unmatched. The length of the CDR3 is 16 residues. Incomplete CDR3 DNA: TGCACCTGCAGTGCAGAGGGGACAGGGGGCTATGCT. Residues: CTCSAEGTGGYA. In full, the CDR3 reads CTCSAEGTGGYAEQFF. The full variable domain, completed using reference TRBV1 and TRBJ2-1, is VTLLEQNPRWRLVPRGQAVNLRCILKNSQYPWMSWYQQDLQKQLQWLFTLRSPGDKEVKSLPGADYLATRVTDTELRLQVANMSQGRTLYCTCSAEGTGGYAEQFFGPGTRLTVL.

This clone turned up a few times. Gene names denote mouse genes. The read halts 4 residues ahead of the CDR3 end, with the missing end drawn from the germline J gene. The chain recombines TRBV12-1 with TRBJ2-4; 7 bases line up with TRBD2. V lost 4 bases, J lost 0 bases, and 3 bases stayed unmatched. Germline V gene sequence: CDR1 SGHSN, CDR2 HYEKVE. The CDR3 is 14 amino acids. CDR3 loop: CASSPTGSQNTLYF. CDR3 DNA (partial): TGTGCCAGCTCCCCGACTGGGAGTCAAAAC.

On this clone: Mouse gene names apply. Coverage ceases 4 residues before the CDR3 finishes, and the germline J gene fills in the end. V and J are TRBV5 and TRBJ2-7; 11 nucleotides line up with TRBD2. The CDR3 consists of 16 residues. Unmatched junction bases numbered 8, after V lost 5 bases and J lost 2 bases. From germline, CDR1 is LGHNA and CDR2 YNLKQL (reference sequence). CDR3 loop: CASSAQLGGRTYEQYF. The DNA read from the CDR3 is TGTGCCAGCAGCGCTCAACTGGGGGGGCGCACCTAT.

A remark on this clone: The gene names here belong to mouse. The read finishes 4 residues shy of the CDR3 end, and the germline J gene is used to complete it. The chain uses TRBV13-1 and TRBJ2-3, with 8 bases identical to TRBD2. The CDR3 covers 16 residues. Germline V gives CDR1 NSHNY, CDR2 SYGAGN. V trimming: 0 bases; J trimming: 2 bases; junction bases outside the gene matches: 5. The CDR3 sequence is CASSDVGGVFAETLYF. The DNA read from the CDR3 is TGTGCCAGCAGTGATGTTGGGGGGGTTTTTGCAGAA.

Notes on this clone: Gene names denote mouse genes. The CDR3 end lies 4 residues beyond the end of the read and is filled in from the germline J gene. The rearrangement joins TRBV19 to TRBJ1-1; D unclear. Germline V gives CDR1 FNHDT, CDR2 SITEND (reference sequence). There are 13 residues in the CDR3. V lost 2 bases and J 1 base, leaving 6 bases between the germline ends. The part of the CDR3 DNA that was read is TGTGCCAGCAGTATGTGGGGAAACACA. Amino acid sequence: CASSMWGNT. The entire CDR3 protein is CASSMWGNTEVFF.

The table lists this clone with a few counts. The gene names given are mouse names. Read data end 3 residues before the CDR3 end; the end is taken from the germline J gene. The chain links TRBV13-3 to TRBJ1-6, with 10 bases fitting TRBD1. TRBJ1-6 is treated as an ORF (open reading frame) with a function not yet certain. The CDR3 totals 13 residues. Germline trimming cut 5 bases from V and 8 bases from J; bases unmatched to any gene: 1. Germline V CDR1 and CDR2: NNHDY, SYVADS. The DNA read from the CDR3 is TGTGCCAGCAGGACAGGGGGCGATTCGCCC. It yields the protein CASRTGGDSP. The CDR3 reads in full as CASRTGGDSPLYF.

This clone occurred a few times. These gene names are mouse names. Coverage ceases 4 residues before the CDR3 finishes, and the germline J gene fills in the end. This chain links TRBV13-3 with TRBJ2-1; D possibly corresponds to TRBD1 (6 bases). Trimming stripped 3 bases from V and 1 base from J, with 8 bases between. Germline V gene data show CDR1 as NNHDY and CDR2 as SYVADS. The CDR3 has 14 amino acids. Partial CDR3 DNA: TGTGCCAGCAGTGCCGGGACAAACTATGCT. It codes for CASSAGTNYA. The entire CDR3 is CASSAGTNYAEQFF.

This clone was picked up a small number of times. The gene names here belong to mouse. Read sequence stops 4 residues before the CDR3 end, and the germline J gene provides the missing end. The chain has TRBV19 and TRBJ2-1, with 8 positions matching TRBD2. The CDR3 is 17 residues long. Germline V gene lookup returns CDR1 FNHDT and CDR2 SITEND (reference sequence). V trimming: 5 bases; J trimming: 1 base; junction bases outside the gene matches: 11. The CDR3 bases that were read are TGTGCCAGCAGGCCCCCGGGGTGGGGGGGAAACTATGCT. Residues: CASRPPGWGGNYA. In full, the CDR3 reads CASRPPGWGGNYAEQFF.

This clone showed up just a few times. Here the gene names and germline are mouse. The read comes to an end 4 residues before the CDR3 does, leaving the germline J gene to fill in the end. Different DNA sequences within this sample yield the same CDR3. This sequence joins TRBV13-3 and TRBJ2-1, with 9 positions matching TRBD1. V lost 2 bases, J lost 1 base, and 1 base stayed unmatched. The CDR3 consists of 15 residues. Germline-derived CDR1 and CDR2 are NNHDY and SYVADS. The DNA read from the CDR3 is TGTGCCAGCAGTGAGGGACAGGGAAACTATGCT. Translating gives CASSEGQGNYA. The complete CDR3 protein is CASSEGQGNYAEQFF.

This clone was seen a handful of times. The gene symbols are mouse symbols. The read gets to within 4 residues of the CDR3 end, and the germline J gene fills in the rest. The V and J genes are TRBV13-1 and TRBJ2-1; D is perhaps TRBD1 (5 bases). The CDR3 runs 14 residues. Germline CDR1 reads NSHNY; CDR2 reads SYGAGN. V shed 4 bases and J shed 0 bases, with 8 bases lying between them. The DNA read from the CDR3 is TGTGCCAGCAGTCCACAGGTTAACTATGCT. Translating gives CASSPQVNYA. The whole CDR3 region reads CASSPQVNYAEQFF.

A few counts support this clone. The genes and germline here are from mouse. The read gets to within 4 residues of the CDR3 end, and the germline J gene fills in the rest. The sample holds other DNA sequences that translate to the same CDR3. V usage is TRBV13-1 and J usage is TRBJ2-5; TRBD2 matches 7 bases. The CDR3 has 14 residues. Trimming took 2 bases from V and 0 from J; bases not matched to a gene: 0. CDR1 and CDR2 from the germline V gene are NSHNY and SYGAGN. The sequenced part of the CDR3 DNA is TGTGCCAGCAGTGAGGGGGGGAACCAAGAC. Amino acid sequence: CASSEGGNQD. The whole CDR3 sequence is CASSEGGNQDTQYF.

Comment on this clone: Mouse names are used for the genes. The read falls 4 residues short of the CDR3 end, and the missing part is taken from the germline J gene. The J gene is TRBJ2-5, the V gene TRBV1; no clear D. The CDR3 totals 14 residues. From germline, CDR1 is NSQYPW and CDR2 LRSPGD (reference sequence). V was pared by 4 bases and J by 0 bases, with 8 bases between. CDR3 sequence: CTCSDQINQDTQYF. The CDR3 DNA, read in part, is TGCACCTGCAGTGATCAAATTAACCAAGAC. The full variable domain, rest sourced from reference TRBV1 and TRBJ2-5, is VTLLEQNPRWRLVPRGQAVNLRCILKNSQYPWMSWYQQDLQKQLQWLFTLRSPGDKEVKSLPGADYLATRVTDTELRLQVANMSQGRTLYCTCSDQINQDTQYFGPGTRLLVL.

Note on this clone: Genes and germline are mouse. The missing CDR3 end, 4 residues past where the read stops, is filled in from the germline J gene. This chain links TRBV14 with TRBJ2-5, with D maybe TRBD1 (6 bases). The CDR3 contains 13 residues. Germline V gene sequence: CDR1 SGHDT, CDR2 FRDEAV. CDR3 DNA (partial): TGTGCCAGCAGTTTCCGGACAGAAGAC. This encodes CASSFRTED. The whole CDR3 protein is CASSFRTEDTQYF.

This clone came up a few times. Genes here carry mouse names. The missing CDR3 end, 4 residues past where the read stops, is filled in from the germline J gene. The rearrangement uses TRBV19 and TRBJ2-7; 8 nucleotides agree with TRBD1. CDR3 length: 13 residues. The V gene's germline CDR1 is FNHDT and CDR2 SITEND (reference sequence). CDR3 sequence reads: CASSHRQGYEQYF. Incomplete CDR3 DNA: TGTGCCAGCAGTCACAGACAGGGGTAT. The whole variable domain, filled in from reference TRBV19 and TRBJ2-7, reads GGIITQTPKFLIGQEGQKLTLKCQQNFNHDTMYWYRQDSGKGLRLIYYSITENDLQKGDLSEGYDASREKKSSFSLTVTSAQKNEMAVFLCASSHRQGYEQYFGPGTRLTVL.

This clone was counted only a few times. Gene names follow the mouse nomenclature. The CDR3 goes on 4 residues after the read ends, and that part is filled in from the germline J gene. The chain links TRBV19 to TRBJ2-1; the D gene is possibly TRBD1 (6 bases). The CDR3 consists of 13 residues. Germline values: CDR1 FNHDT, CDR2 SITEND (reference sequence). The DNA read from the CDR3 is TGTGCCAGCAAACCGGGACATCTGGCT. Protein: CASKPGHLA. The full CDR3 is CASKPGHLAEQFF.

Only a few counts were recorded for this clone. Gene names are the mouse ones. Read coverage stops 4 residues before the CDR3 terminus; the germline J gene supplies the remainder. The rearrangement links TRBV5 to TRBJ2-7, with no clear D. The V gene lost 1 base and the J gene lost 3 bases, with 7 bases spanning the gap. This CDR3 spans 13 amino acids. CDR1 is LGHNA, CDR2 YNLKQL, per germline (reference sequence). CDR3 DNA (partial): TGTGCCAGCAGCCAAGTACTCTACTAT. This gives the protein CASSQVLYY. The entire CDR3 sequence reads CASSQVLYYEQYF.

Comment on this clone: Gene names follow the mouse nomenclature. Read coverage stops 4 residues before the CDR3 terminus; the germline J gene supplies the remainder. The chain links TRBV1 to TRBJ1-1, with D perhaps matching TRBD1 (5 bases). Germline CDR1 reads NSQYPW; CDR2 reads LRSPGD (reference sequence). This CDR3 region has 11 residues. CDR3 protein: CTCSDDREVFF. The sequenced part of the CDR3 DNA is TGCACCTGCAGTGACGACAGA. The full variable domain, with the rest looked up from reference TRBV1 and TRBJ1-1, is VTLLEQNPRWRLVPRGQAVNLRCILKNSQYPWMSWYQQDLQKQLQWLFTLRSPGDKEVKSLPGADYLATRVTDTELRLQVANMSQGRTLYCTCSDDREVFFGKGTRLTVV.

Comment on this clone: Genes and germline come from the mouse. Partial CDR3 DNA: TGTGCCAGCACCCGGGGGGCTAACTATGCT. Translation gives CASTRGANYA. The full CDR3 protein reads CASTRGANYAEQFF. The chain is built from TRBV19 and TRBJ2-1; D might be TRBD2 (7 bases). The CDR3 end falls 4 residues outside the read, so it is completed with the germline J gene. The germline V gene has CDR1 FNHDT and CDR2 SITEND (reference sequence). The CDR3 is 14 amino acids. V dropped 6 bases and J dropped 0 bases, with 10 bases sitting between them.

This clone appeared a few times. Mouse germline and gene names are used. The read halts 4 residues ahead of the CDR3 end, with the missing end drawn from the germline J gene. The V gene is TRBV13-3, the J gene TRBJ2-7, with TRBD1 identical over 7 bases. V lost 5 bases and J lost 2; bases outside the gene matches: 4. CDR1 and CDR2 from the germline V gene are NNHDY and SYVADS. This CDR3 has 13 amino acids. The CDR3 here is CASRRQGPYEQYF. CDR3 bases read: TGTGCCAGCAGAAGACAGGGACCCTAT.